This T cell receptor (beta chain) appears in the sequencing data of a study of control samples from healthy donors and cancer patients (TCRdb year 2020). The library was prepared using the immunoSEQ multiplex PCR assay. TCRdb carries this immuneACCESS record with in-frame sequences only. Its versions omit some clonotypes, under half of them owing to an unresolved V gene in the studies checked, with the rest unexplained. This sample holds 100,000 or so clones; around 89% were observed only once. The biggest ten clones account for more than 7% of the sample. In the case of this clone: Its antigen target is currently unknown. Base qualities are not at hand, and no much larger clone is one base apart.

The CDR3 measures 15 amino acids from cysteine to phenylalanine. The only DNA kept is the CDR3, 45 bases in frame from the first base. CDR1 and CDR2 (LGHNA, YSLEER) derive from the germline V gene. At the junction V is shortened by 6 bases and J by 0 bases; bases outside the gene matches: 3. The sample comprised blood. The chain uses TRBV4-3 and TRBJ2-1, and TRBD1 matches 9 of the central bases. The source of this sequence is a man aged 30-40 years in good health. The CDR3 here reads CASRKTGGSYNEQFF. In nucleotides, the sequence is TGCGCCAGCAGGAAGACAGGGGGCTCCTACAATGAGCAGTTCTTC.